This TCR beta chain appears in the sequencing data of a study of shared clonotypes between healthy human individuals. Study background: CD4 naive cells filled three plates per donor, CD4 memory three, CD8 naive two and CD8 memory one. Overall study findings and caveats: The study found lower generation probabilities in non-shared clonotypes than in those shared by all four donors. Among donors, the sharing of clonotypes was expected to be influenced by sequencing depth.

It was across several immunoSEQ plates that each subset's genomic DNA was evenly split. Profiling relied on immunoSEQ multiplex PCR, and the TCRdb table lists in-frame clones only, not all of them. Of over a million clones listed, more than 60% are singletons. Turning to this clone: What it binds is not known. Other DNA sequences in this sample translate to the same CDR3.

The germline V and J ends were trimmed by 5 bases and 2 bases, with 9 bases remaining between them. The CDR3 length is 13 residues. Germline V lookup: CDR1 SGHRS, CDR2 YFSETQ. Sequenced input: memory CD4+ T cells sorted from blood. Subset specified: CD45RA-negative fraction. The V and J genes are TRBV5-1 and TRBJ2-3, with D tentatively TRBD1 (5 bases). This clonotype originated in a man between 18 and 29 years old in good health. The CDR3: CASSSGATDTQYF. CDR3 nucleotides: TGCGCCAGCAGTTCTGGGGCCACAGATACGCAGTATTTT.